Given below is one T cell receptor beta chain in context. The assay was immunoSEQ multiplex PCR, and TCRdb's table has in-frame clones only and misses some. The sample lists 300,000 to 400,000 clones; approximately 86% were seen once. The entry originates in a study of cytomegalovirus exposure and HLA in healthy donors. The germline V gene encodes CDR1 SGHDN and CDR2 FVKESK. Germline trimming cut 9 bases from V and 0 bases from J; bases unmatched to any gene: 9. The CDR3 extends over 17 amino acids. The chain carries TRBV14 and TRBJ2-2, with 11 nucleotides matching TRBD2. This clonotype originated in a man aged 30 to 39 in good health and CMV-seronegative. Sequencing was done on a sample of PBMCs. This chain's CDR3 is CARRVAGGPSNTGELFF. CDR3 nucleotide sequence: TGTGCCAGACGGGTAGCGGGGGGGCCCTCGAACACCGGGGAGCTGTTTTTT.